The 5 T cell receptor beta chains given below trace back to one sample, sequenced in a study of T cells in Graves' hyperthyroidism and ophthalmopathy. Amplified regions were TCR beta CDR3 sequences from RNA transcripts. HTBI primers were the set used in a first-round RT-PCR of the TCR CDR3. TCRdb reprocessed the multiplex PCR reads via MiXCR and lists one record per CDR3 protein. The sample has some 600,000 distinct CDR3 sequences; approximately 15% are singletons. Specimen: blood. Source of these receptors: a woman in her 30s with Graves' hyperthyroidism that later progressed to Graves' ophthalmopathy.

Worth noting for this clonotype: One base away lies a much larger clone, so this may be a sequencing read error. The chain recombines TRBV14 with TRBJ1-1; unclear D gene. Germline V gene lookup returns CDR1 SGHDN and CDR2 FVKESK. The CDR3 loop spans 15 amino acids. The DNA of the CDR3 is TGTGCCAGCACCCAAGTGGGTGGAGGGAGTACTGAAGCTTTCTTT. This gives the protein CASTQVGGGSTEAFF.

This clonotype was picked up a small number of times. The rearrangement links TRBV19 to TRBJ2-1, with a tentative D call TRBD1 (6 bases). V lost 4 bases to trimming and J lost 5 bases, with 21 bases between them. The CDR3 has 17 residues. CDR1 and CDR2 (germline): LNHDA, SQIVND (reference sequence). The CDR3 DNA reads as TGTGCCAGTAGTAGAGGCCGATTGGGGGCACCCAACAATGAGCAGTTCTTC. Encoded protein: CASSRGRLGAPNNEQFF.

This clonotype was counted many times. The chain uses TRBV6-5 and TRBJ2-3; D not resolved. Germline CDR1 reads MNHEY; CDR2 reads SVGAGI. V lost 2 bases and J lost 0, with 6 bases in between. The CDR3 sequence is 14 residues long. CDR3 in DNA: TGTGCCAGCAGTTACCTCCCTAGCACAGATACGCAGTATTTT. Its protein is CASSYLPSTDTQYF.

This clonotype was found many times. The chain joins TRBV29-1 to TRBJ1-1; possibly TRBD1 for D (5 bases). V was shortened by 4 bases and J by 1 base, with 13 bases between the two germline ends. From germline, CDR1 is SQVTM and CDR2 ANQGSEA. The length of the CDR3 is 14 residues. DNA for the CDR3: TGCAGCGTTGTTCTGGGACGAGCGAACACTGAAGCTTTCTTT. Translation: CSVVLGRANTEAFF.

Notes on this clonotype: A much larger clone lies one base from this, so it may be a read error. The J gene is TRBJ2-2, the V gene TRBV6-2 or TRBV6-3; D unclear. This CDR3 has 11 amino acids. Germline CDR1 is MNHEY and CDR2 is SVGEGT. The CDR3 DNA reads as TGTACCAGCATCATCTCCGGGGAGCTGTTTTTT. It codes for CTSIISGELFF.